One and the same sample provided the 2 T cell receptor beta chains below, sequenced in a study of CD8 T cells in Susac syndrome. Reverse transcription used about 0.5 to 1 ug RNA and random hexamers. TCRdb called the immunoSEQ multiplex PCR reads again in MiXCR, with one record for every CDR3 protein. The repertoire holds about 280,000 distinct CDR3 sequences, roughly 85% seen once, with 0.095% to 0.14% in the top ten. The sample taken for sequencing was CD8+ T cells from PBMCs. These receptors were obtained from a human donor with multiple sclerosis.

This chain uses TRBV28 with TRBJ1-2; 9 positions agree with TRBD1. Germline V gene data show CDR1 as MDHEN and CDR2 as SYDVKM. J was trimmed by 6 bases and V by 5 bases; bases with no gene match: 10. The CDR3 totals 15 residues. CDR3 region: CASSKNRGLRDGYTF. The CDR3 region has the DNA TGTGCCAGCAGTAAAAACAGGGGGCTGAGGGATGGCTACACCTTC.

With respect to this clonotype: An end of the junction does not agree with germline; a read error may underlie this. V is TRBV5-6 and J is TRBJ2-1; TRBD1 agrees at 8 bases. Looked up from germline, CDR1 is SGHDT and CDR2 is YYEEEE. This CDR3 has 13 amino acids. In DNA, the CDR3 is TGTGCCAGCAGTTTGGACAGGGAAATTGAGCAGTTCTTC. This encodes CASSLDREIEQFF.